This T cell receptor beta chain originates from a study of control samples from healthy donors and cancer patients (dated by TCRdb to about 2020). With regard to this clone: Its antigen has not been determined. No qualities accompany the bases; no much larger clone lies one base away.

Preparation of the library involved the immunoSEQ multiplex PCR assay. This immuneACCESS table, as held by TCRdb, lists in-frame sequences with V and J called but not all clones. Of the missing ones, under half trace to an unresolved V gene in checked studies; the others have no known cause. The sample table shows around 100,000 clones, and about 87% are seen once. Approximately 15% of the sample goes to the ten largest clones. V and J lose 2 bases and 1 base, and a span of 2 bases separates them. There are 12 amino acids in the CDR3, from cysteine to phenylalanine inclusive. Just the 36-base CDR3 DNA is kept, in frame starting at base 1.

The material sequenced was blood. The rearranged chain carries TRBV12-3 or TRBV12-4 and TRBJ1-1; no D gene is confidently identified. This clonotype was obtained from a woman in her 70s in good health. The CDR3 corresponds to CASSLQNTEAFF. In nucleotide form, the sequence is TGTGCCAGCAGTTTACAGAACACTGAAGCTTTCTTT.